The next 15 T cell receptor beta chains were all read from a single sample in a study of CD8 T cells in Susac syndrome. Reverse transcription used roughly 0.45 to 1 ug RNA and random hexamers. MiXCR, applied by TCRdb to the immunoSEQ multiplex PCR reads, yields one record per CDR3 protein. This table holds fewer than 90,000 distinct CDR3 sequences, around 93% found once. The sample was CD8+ T cells from PBMCs. The receptors were gathered from a human donor with Susac syndrome.

The chain links TRBV20-1 to TRBJ1-5; no clear D gene. Trimming cost V 1 base and J 4 bases, with 8 bases left between them. The germline gives CDR1 DFQATT, CDR2 SNEGSKA (reference sequence). CDR3 size: 13 residues. In DNA, the CDR3 is TGCAGTGCTAGAGTCACACCTAATCAGCCCCAGCATTTT. It translates to CSARVTPNQPQHF.

The chain joins TRBV4-3 to TRBJ1-4, with D possibly being TRBD1 (6 bases). V was clipped by 2 bases and J by 5 bases, with 12 bases between them. CDR3 length equals 15 residues. The germline CDR1 and CDR2 sequences are LGHNA and YSLEER. The CDR3 DNA follows: TGCGCCAGCAGCCAAACAGGACAGAAAAATGAAAAACTGTTTTTT. This codes for CASSQTGQKNEKLFF.

This rearrangement joins TRBV20-1 to TRBJ2-7; 7 bases line up with TRBD2. V shed 2 bases and J 3 bases; nucleotides not matched to a gene: 10. The germline gives CDR1 DFQATT, CDR2 SNEGSKA (reference sequence). The CDR3 contains 15 residues. The DNA of the CDR3 is TGCAGTGCTAGAACTTGGACTAGTACTTACTACGAGCAGTACTTC. It yields the protein CSARTWTSTYYEQYF.

The V and J genes are TRBV20-1 and TRBJ1-5; 7 bases align to TRBD1. Germline-derived CDR1 and CDR2 are DFQATT and SNEGSKA (reference sequence). The CDR3 is 14 residues long. V shed 3 bases and J 7 bases; nucleotides not matched to a gene: 9. The DNA of the CDR3 is TGCAGTGCTAGGGGGGAGGGGGCCGGGCAGCCCCAGCATTTT. The encoded protein is CSARGEGAGQPQHF.

This chain connects TRBV3-1 to TRBJ2-1; 9 positions agree with TRBD2. This CDR3 comprises 17 residues. The germline V gene has CDR1 LGHDT and CDR2 YNNKEL (reference sequence). V was clipped by 4 bases and J by 7 bases; unmatched bases: 14. CDR3 DNA sequence: TGTGCCAGCAGCCCCTTGGTGGCGGGGGGGCCCGGGAATGAGCAGTTCTTC. Its protein is CASSPLVAGGPGNEQFF.

V and J are TRBV7-6 and TRBJ2-5; possible D gene TRBD2, 6 bases. The germline V gene encodes CDR1 SGHVS and CDR2 FNYEAQ. The CDR3 has 16 residues. The V and J ends lost 5 bases and 0 bases respectively, with 16 bases between them. The CDR3 DNA reads TGTGCCAGCAGCCCCCGGGTAGCGGATCACCAAGAGACCCAGTACTTC. Translating it yields CASSPRVADHQETQYF.

The CDR3 bases are TGTGCCAGCAGCTTCGCCGGGGTCCGGAAAGATACGCAGTATTTT. Protein: CASSFAGVRKDTQYF. J is TRBJ2-3 and V is TRBV13; D is perhaps TRBD2 (5 bases). The V gene lost 3 bases and the J gene lost 5 bases, with 15 bases spanning the gap. The CDR3 covers 15 residues. The germline V gene has CDR1 PRHDT and CDR2 FYEKMQ (reference sequence).

The chain is built from TRBV30 and TRBJ1-1; D unresolved. This CDR3 has 13 residues. Per germline, CDR1 GTSNPN and CDR2 SVGIG (reference sequence). V was clipped by 3 bases and J by 4 bases, with 12 bases between them. This CDR3 reads CAWSPGVATEAFF. CDR3 nucleotides: TGTGCCTGGAGCCCCGGGGTGGCCACTGAAGCTTTCTTT.

This clonotype was seen only once. The chain employs TRBV6-1 and TRBJ2-7, with D possibly being TRBD2 (6 bases). Germline V CDR1 and CDR2: MNHNS, SASEGT. The CDR3 is made up of 13 amino acids. The V end was cut by 7 bases, the J end by 7 bases, with 17 bases between. The CDR3 bases are TGTGCCAGCATTGAGGCGGGGTTAGGTGAGCAGTACTTC. Translating it yields CASIEAGLGEQYF.

The genes are TRBV23-1 and TRBJ2-7; 11 positions match TRBD1. TRBV23-1 is assigned to the ORF class and has an uncertain function. The CDR3 extends over 17 amino acids. V shed 1 base, J shed 3 bases, and the junction held 8 bases outside the gene matches. CDR3 sequence (DNA): TGCGCCAGCAGTCAATGCTCCGGGGACAGGGGGTTCTACGAGCAGTACTTC. Translated: CASSQCSGDRGFYEQYF.

The chain couples TRBV25-1 to TRBJ1-2, with 7 bases lining up with TRBD1. CDR1 is MGHDK, CDR2 SYGVNS, per germline. J lost 7 bases, V lost 5 bases, and 7 bases had no gene match. The CDR3 has 13 amino acids. CDR3 protein: CASSQGELGGYTF. The CDR3 nucleotides read TGTGCCAGCAGTCAGGGGGAATTAGGTGGCTACACCTTC.

This clonotype was picked up one time. This chain connects TRBV30 to TRBJ2-3; D gene uncertain. This CDR3 comprises 11 residues. Looked up from germline, CDR1 is GTSNPN and CDR2 is SVGIG (reference sequence). Deletions cut 5 bases from V and 6 bases from J, with 9 bases between. Written as DNA, the CDR3 is TGTGCCTGGGGGGAATGGGATACGCAGTATTTT. Translating it yields CAWGEWDTQYF.

The V gene is TRBV20-1, the J gene TRBJ1-4, with D possibly matching TRBD1 (5 bases). CDR3 length: 15 residues. V was clipped by 0 bases and J by 4 bases, with 12 bases between them. Germline CDR1 and CDR2: DFQATT and SNEGSKA (reference sequence). The CDR3 region has the DNA TGCAGTGCTAGAGATTTTAGGGGCAGTAATGAAAAACTGTTTTTT. Translation: CSARDFRGSNEKLFF.

The chain employs TRBV4-1 and TRBJ1-1; 7 nucleotides line up with TRBD1. Trimming took 0 bases from V and 4 from J; bases not matched to a gene: 8. Germline CDR1 and CDR2: MGHRA and YSYEKL. The CDR3 totals 16 residues. This CDR3 is CASSQESSRGVTEAFF. The CDR3 nucleotides are TGCGCCAGCAGCCAAGAATCTAGCAGGGGGGTCACTGAAGCTTTCTTT.

Here the CDR3 DNA reads TGTGCCAGCAGCCACGGTAGCGGGGAGCTGTTTTTT. Residues: CASSHGSGELFF. This rearrangement joins TRBV5-4 to TRBJ2-2, with D unclear. The length of the CDR3 is 12 residues. Per germline, CDR1 SGHNT and CDR2 YYREEE (reference sequence). The V gene lost 4 bases and the J gene lost 7 bases, with 8 bases spanning the gap.